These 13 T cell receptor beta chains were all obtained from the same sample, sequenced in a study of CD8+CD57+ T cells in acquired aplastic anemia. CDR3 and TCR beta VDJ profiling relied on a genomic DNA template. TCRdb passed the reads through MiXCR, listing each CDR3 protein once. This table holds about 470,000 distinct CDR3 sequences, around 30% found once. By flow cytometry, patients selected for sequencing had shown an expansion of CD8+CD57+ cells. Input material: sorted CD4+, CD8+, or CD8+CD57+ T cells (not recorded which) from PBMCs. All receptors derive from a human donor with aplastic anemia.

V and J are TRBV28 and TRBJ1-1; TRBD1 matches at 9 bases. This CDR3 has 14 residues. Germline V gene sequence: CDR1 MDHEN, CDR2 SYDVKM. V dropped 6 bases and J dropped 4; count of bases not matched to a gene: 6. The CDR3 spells CASRLGQGITEAFF. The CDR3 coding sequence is TGTGCCAGCAGATTAGGACAGGGGATCACTGAAGCTTTCTTT.

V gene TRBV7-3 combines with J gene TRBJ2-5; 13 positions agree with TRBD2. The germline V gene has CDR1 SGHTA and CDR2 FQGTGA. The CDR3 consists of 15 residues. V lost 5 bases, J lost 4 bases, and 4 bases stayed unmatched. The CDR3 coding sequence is TGTGCCAGCAGCACGGGACTAGCGGGGCGAGAGACCCAGTACTTC. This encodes CASSTGLAGRETQYF.

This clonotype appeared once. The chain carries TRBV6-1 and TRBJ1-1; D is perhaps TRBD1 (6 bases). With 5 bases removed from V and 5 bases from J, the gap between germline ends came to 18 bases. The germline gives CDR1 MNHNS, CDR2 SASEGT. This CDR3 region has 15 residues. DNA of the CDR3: TGTGCCAGCAGTCAACCACAGGGATTGGTGACTGAAGCTTTCTTT. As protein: CASSQPQGLVTEAFF.

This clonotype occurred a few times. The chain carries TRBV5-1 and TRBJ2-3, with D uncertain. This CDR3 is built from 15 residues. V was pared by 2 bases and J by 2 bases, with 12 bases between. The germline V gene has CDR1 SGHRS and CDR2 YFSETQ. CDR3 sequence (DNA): TGCGCCAGCAGCTTTGTGTCCAGTTACACAGATACGCAGTATTTT. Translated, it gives CASSFVSSYTDTQYF.

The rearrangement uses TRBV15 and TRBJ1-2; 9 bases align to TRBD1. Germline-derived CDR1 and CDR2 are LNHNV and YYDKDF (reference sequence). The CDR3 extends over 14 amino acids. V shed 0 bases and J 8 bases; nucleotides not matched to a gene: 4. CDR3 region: CATSRDWTGEGYTF. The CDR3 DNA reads TGTGCCACCAGCAGAGACTGGACAGGGGAAGGCTACACCTTC.

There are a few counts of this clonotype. For the CDR3, the DNA is TGCAGTGCAGATGACAGGGTCACTGAAGCTTTCTTT. This translates into CSADDRVTEAFF. The chain links TRBV20-1 to TRBJ1-1; TRBD1 matches 7 bases. Germline V gene sequence: CDR1 DFQATT, CDR2 SNEGSKA (reference sequence). The V and J ends lost 6 bases and 4 bases, in that order; junction bases with no gene match: 5. The CDR3 is made up of 12 amino acids.

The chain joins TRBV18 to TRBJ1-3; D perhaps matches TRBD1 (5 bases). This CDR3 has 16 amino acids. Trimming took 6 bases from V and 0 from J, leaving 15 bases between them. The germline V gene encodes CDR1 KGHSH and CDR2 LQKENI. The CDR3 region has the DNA TGTGCCAGCTCCACGGGGGGTCCCATCTCTGGAAACACCATATATTTT. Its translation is CASSTGGPISGNTIYF.

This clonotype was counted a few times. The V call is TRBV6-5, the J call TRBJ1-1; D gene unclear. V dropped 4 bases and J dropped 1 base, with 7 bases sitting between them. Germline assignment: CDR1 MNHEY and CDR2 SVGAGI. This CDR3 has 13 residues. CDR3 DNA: TGTGCCAGCAGTTTTCACGGGAACACTGAAGCTTTCTTT. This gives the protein CASSFHGNTEAFF.

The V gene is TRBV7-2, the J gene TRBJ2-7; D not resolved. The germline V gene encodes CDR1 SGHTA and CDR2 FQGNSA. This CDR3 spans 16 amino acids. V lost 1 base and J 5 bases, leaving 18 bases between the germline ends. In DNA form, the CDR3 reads TGTGCCAGCAGCTTAGGGGCTCGGACCCGACGGGACGAGCAGTACTTC. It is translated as CASSLGARTRRDEQYF. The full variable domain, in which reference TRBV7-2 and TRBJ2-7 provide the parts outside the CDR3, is GAGVSQSPSNKVTEKGKDVELRCDPISGHTALYWYRQSLGQGLEFLIYFQGNSAPDKSGLPSDRFSAERTGGSVSTLTIQRTQQEDSAVYLCASSLGARTRRDEQYFGPGTRLTVT.

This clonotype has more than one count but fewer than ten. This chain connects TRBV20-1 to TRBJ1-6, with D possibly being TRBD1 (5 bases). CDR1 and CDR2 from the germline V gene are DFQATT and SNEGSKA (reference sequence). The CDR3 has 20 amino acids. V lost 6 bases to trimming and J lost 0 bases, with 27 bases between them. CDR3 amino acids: CSALGVSYPDVSSYNSPLHF. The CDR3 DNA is TGCAGTGCCCTGGGGGTCTCCTACCCGGACGTTAGCTCCTATAATTCACCCCTCCACTTT.

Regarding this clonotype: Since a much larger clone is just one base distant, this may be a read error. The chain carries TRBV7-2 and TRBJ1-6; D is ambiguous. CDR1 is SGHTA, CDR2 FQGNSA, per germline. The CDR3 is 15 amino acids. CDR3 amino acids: CAGSFSLSYNSPLHF. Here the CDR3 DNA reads TGTGCCGGCAGCTTTAGTCTGTCCTATAATTCACCCCTCCACTTT.

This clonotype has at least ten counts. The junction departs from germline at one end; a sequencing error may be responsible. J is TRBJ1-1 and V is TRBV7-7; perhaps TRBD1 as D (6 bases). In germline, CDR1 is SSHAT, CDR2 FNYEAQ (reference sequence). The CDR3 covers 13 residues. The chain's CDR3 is CASSAGVGTEAFF. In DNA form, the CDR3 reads TGTGCTAGCAGCGCAGGGGTCGGTACTGAAGCTTTCTTT.

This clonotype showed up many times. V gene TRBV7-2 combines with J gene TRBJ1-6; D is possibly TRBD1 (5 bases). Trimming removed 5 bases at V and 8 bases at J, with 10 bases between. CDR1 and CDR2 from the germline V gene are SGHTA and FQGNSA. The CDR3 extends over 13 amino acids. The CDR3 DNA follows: TGTGCCAGCAGCGCGGGGGAAGATTCACCCCTCCACTTT. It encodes CASSAGEDSPLHF.